This entry concerns a single TCR beta chain. Its specificity is unknown. TCRdb re-analysed the 5' RACE reads in MiXCR, keeping a single row per CDR3 protein. The sample lists about 320,000 distinct CDR3 sequences, approximately 4% seen once, with approximately 20% in the top ten. The CDR3 extends over 18 amino acids. J gave up 5 bases and V 3 bases, and 9 bases lay outside the gene matches. Germline V CDR1 and CDR2: MNHEY, SMNVEV (reference sequence). This sample is drawn from a study of T cells after yellow fever vaccination. Study in general: Researchers used SMART-Seq v4 Ultra Low Input to prepare fractions that had low cell numbers. Regarding the study as a whole: Post-booster reappearance was seen for most primary-vaccination clones (roughly 96% CD4, 75% to 90% CD8). In FACS-sorted repertoires, abundant clonotypes from the bulk population could appear as contaminants.

This sequence originates from a young man who received the YFV17D yellow fever vaccine. The rearrangement links TRBV27 to TRBJ1-6; 11 nucleotides line up with TRBD1. Specimen: PBMCs, collected 15 days after the yellow fever booster vaccination. CDR3 in amino acids: CASSFSVGTGGNNSPLHF. In DNA, the CDR3 is TGTGCCAGCAGTTTCTCCGTCGGGACAGGGGGAAATAATTCACCCCTCCACTTT.